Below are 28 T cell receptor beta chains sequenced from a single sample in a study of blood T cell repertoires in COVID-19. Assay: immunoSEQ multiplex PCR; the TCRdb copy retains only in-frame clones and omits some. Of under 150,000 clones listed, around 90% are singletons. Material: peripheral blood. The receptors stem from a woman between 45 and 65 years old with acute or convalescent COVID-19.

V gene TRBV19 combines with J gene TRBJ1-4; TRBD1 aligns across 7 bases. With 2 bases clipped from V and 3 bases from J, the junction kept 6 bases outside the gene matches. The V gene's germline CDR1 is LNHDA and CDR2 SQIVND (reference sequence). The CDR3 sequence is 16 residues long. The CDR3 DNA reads TGTGCCAGTAGTATAACGTCCGGGACAGCTAATGAAAAACTGTTTTTT. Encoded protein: CASSITSGTANEKLFF. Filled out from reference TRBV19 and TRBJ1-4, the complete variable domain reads DGGITQSPKYLFRKEGQNVTLSCEQNLNHDAMYWYRQDPGQGLRLIYYSQIVNDFQKGDIAEGYSVSREKKESFPLTVTSAQKNPTAFYLCASSITSGTANEKLFFGSGTQLSVL.

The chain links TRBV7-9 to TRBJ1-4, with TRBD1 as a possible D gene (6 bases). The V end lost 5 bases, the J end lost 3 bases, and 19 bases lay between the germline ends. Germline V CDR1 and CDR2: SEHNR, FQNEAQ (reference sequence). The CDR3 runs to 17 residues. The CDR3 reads CASSPSGQPAANEKLFF. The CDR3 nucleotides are TGTGCCAGCAGCCCCTCGGGACAACCCGCGGCTAATGAAAAACTGTTTTTT.

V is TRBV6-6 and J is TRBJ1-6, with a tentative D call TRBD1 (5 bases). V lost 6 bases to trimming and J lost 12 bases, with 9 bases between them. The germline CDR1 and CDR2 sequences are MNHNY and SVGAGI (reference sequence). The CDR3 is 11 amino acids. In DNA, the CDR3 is TGTGCCAGCAGAGGGGCCAGACCCCTCCACTTT. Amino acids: CASRGARPLHF.

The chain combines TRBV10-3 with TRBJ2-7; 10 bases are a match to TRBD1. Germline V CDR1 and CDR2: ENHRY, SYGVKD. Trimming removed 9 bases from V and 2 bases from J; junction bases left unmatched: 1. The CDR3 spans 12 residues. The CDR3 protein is CAMGTGAYEQYF. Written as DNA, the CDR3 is TGTGCCATGGGGACAGGGGCCTACGAGCAGTACTTC.

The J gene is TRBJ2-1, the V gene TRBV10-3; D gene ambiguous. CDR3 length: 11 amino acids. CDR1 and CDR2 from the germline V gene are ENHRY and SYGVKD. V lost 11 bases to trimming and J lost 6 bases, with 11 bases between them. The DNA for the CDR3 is TGTGCCCCCCGACACCGCAATGAGCAGTTCTTC. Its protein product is CAPRHRNEQFF.

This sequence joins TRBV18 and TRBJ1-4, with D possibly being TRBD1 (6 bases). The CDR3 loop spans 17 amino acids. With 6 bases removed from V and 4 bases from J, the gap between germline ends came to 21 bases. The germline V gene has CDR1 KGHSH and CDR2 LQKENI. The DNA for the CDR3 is TGTGCCAGCTCCGACGGCAGACGGACAGTATATAATGAAAAACTGTTTTTT. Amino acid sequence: CASSDGRRTVYNEKLFF.

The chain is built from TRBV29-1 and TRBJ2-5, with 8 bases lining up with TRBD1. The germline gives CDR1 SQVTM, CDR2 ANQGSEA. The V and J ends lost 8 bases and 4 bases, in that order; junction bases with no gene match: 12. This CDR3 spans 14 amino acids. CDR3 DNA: TGCAGCTTCGCCGGACAGGGTTTAGGAGAGACCCAGTACTTC. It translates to CSFAGQGLGETQYF.

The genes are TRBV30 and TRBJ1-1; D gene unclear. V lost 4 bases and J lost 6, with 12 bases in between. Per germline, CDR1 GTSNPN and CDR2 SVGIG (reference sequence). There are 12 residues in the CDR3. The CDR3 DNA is TGTGCCTGGACACGAACCGTAGCTGAAGCTTTCTTT. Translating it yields CAWTRTVAEAFF.

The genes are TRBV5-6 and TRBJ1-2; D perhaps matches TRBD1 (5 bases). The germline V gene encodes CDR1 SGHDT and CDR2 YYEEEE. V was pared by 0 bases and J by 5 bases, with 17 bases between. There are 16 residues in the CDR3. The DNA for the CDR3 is TGTGCCAGCAGCTTGGGGTTGGACATAAAAGGATATGGCTACACCTTC. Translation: CASSLGLDIKGYGYTF.

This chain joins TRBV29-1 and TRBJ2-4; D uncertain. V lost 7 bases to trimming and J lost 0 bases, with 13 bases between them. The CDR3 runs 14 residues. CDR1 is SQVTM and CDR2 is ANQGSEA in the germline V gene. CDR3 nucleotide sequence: TGCAGCGCCCAGTCCCCTCTAGCCAAAAACATTCAGTACTTC. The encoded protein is CSAQSPLAKNIQYF.

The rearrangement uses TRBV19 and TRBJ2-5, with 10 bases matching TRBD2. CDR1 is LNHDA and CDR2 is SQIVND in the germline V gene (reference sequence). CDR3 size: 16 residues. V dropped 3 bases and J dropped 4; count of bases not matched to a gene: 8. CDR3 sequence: CASSIPSGRGGETQYF. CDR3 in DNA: TGTGCCAGTAGTATTCCGAGCGGGAGGGGTGGAGAGACCCAGTACTTC.

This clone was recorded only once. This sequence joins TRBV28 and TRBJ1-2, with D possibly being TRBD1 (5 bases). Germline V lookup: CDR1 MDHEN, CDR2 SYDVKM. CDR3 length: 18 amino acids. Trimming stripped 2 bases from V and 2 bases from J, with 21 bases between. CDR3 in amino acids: CASSLGGGSDDENYGYTF. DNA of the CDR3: TGTGCCAGCAGTTTAGGGGGAGGTTCAGATGATGAGAACTATGGCTACACCTTC.

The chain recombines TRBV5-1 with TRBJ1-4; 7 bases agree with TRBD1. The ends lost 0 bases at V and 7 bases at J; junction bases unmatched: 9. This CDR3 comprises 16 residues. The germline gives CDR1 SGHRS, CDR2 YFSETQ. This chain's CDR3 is CASSLGPGTDFEKLFF. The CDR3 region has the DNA TGCGCCAGCAGCTTGGGCCCCGGGACAGATTTTGAAAAACTGTTTTTT. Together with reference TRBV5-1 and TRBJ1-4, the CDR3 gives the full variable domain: KAGVTQTPRYLIKTRGQQVTLSCSPISGHRSVSWYQQTPGQGLQFLFEYFSETQRNKGNFPGRFSGRQFSNSRSEMNVSTLELGDSALYLCASSLGPGTDFEKLFFGSGTQLSVL.

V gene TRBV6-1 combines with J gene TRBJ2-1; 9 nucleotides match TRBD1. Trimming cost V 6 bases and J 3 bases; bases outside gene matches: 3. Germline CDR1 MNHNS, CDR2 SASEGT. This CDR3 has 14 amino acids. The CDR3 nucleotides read TGTGCCAGCAGACAGGGGGCGAACTACAATGAGCAGTTCTTC. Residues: CASRQGANYNEQFF.

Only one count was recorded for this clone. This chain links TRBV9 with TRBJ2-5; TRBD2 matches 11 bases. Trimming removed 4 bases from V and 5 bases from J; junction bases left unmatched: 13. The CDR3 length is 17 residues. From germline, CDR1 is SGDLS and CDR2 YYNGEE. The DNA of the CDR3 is TGTGCCAGCAGCTCACCGCGGCATAGCGGGGGGGCGGAGACCCAGTACTTC. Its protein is CASSSPRHSGGAETQYF.

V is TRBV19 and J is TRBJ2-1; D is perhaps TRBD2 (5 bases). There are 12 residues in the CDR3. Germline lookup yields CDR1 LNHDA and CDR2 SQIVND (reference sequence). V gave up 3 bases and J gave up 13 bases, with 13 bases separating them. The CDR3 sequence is CASSMEAGRQFF. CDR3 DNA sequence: TGTGCCAGTAGTATGGAGGCAGGTCGACAGTTCTTC.

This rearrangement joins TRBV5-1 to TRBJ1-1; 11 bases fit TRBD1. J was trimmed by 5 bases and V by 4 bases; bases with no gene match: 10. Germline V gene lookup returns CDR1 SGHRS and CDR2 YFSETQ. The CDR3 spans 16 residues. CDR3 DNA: TGCGCCAGCAGCCCCCTTCTGGGGACAGGGGGGACTGAAGCTTTCTTT. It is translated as CASSPLLGTGGTEAFF.

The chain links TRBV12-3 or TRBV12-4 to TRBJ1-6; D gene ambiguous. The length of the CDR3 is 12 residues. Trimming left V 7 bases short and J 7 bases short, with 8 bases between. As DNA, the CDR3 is TGTGCCAGCACCTTCTCGAATTCACCCCTCCACTTT. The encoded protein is CASTFSNSPLHF.

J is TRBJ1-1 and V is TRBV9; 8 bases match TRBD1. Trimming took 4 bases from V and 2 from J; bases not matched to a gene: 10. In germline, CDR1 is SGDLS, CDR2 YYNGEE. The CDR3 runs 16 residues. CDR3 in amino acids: CASSPNLGQGNTEAFF. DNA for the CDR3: TGTGCCAGCAGCCCCAACCTCGGACAGGGTAACACTGAAGCTTTCTTT.

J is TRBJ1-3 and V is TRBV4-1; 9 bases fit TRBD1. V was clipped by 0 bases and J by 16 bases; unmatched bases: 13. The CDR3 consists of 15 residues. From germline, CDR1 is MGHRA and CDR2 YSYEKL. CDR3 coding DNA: TGCGCCAGCAGCCAAGATCCACCCGGGACAGGGAATAGGTATTTT. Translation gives CASSQDPPGTGNRYF.

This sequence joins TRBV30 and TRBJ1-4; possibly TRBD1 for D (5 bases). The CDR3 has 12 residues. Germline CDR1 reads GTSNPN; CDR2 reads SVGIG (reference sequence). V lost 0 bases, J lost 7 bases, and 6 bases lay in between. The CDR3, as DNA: TGTGCCTGGAGTGTGCAGGGTGAAAAACTGTTTTTT. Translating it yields CAWSVQGEKLFF.

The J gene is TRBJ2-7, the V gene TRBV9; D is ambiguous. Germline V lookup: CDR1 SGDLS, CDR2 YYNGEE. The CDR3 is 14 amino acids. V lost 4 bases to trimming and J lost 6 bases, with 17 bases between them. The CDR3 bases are TGTGCCAGCAGCCCCACCGAGGTCCCTTCCGAGCAGTACTTC. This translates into CASSPTEVPSEQYF.

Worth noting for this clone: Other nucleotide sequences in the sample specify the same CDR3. DNA of the CDR3: TGTGCCAGTTCTCTAGCGGGGGACAATGAGCAGTTCTTC. Translated: CASSLAGDNEQFF. The chain carries TRBV7-9 and TRBJ2-1, with 10 bases lining up with TRBD2. Per the germline V gene, CDR1 is SEHNR and CDR2 is FQNEAQ (reference sequence). V lost 9 bases to trimming and J lost 5 bases; unmatched junction nucleotides: 4. The length of the CDR3 is 13 residues.

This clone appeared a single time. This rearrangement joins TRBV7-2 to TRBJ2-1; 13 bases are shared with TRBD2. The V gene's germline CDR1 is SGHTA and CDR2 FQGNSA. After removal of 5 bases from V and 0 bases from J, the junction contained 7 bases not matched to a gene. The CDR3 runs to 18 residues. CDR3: CASSPGLAGLSSYNEQFF. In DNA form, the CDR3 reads TGTGCCAGCAGCCCGGGACTAGCGGGATTAAGCTCCTACAATGAGCAGTTCTTC. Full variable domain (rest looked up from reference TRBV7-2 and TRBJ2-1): GAGVSQSPSNKVTEKGKDVELRCDPISGHTALYWYRQSLGQGLEFLIYFQGNSAPDKSGLPSDRFSAERTGGSVSTLTIQRTQQEDSAVYLCASSPGLAGLSSYNEQFFGPGTRLTVL.

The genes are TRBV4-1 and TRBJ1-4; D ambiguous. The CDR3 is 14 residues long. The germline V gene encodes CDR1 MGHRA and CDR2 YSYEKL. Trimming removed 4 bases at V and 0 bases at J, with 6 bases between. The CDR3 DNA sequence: TGCGCCAGCAGCCTACATGCAACTAATGAAAAACTGTTTTTT. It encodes CASSLHATNEKLFF.

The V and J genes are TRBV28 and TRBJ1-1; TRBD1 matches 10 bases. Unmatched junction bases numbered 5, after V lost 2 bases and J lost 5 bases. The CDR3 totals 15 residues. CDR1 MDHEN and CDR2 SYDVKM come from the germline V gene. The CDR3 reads CASSLGTGVNTEAFF. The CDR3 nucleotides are TGTGCCAGCAGTTTAGGGACAGGGGTAAATACTGAAGCTTTCTTT. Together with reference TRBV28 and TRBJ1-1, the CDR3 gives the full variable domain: DVKVTQSSRYLVKRTGEKVFLECVQDMDHENMFWYRQDPGLGLRLIYFSYDVKMKEKGDIPEGYSVSREKKERFSLILESASTNQTSMYLCASSLGTGVNTEAFFGQGTRLTVV.

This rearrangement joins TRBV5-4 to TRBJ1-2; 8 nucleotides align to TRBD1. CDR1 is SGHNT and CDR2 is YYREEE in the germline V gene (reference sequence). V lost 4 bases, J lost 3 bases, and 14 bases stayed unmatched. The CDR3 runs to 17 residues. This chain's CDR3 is CASSPGTGGISDYGYTF. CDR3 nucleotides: TGTGCCAGCAGCCCAGGGACAGGTGGGATTAGTGACTATGGCTACACCTTC.

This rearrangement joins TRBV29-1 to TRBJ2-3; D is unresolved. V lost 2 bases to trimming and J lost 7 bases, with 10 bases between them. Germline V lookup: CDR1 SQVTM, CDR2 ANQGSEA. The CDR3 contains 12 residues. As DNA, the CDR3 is TGCAGCGTTGAACCCTCCGAGTATACGCAGTATTTT. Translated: CSVEPSEYTQYF.